Listed below are T cell receptor beta chains from one sample, sequenced in a study of blood T cell repertoires in COVID-19. Libraries were prepared by immunoSEQ multiplex PCR; TCRdb keeps only in-frame clonotypes and omits some of them. The table lists 300,000 to 350,000 clones, roughly 87% of them singletons, with more than 2% in the top ten. The sample was peripheral blood. Every receptor here comes from a man between 18 and 35 years old with active or convalescent COVID-19. CDR3s include the opening cysteine and the closing phenylalanine or tryptophan.

>TRBV27|TRBJ2-7
CASSLSGTVYEQYF
>TRBV5-4|TRBJ1-1
CASSPGQKNTEAFF
>TRBV7-6|TRBJ2-7
CASSLRTGGGEQYF
>TRBV27|TRBJ2-1
CASRFRVTPTYNEQFF
>TRBV7-9|TRBJ1-2
CASSTVGTGVRNGYTF
>TRBV5-1|TRBJ2-1
CASSTSGGSYNEQFF
>TRBV5-4|TRBJ2-1
CASSLKTSGDEQFF
>TRBV4-1|TRBJ2-7
CASSQDRSYEQYF
>TRBV5-8|TRBJ2-7
CASSLLREETHEQYF
>TRBV18|TRBJ1-1
CASLGQQNTEAFF
>TRBV9|TRBJ2-1
CASSHGTGSYNEQFF
>TRBV3-1/TRBV3-2|TRBJ2-3
CASSQTQGYGTDTQYF
>TRBV27|TRBJ2-7
CASSKGLAGTAYEQYF
>TRBV6-1|TRBJ1-2
CASSEVGTALNYGYTF
>TRBV7-9|TRBJ2-7
CASSLVLGQSYEQYF
>TRBV19|TRBJ1-1
CASSIVWGQGAANTEAFF
>TRBV27|TRBJ2-2
CASSLHRFADTGELFF
>TRBV19|TRBJ1-5
CASSIGGTDFNQPQHF
>TRBV27|TRBJ2-5
CASSLRRQGQETQYF
>TRBV28|TRBJ2-1
CASSLLAGLNEQFF
>TRBV3-1/TRBV3-2|TRBJ2-5
CASSQVGLQETQYF
>TRBV27|TRBJ2-1
CASSLGNEQFF
>TRBV19|TRBJ2-3
CASSRGSGRATDTQYF
>TRBV6-6|TRBJ1-2
CASSPSGEYGYTF